Listed here are 13 T cell receptor beta chains from one sample, sequenced in a study of T cell responses to AZD1222 COVID-19 vaccine. Sequencing was performed with immunoSEQ multiplex PCR; in TCRdb, only in-frame clones are kept and a portion is missing. The sample lists more than 85,000 clones, about 88% occurring once. The specimen was peripheral blood, collected on day 0 of AZD1222 vaccination. These receptors all come from an adult in good health.

The chain employs TRBV5-6 and TRBJ2-4; unclear D gene. The CDR3 length is 13 residues. Germline V CDR1 and CDR2: SGHDT, YYEEEE. Trimming left V 3 bases short and J 8 bases short, with 12 bases between. This chain's CDR3 is CASSSLGVDIQYF. The CDR3 DNA is TGTGCCAGCAGCTCGCTTGGGGTTGACATTCAGTACTTC.

This chain connects TRBV25-1 to TRBJ1-1; no firm D call. CDR3 length: 15 residues. Trimming cost V 1 base and J 1 base, with 10 bases left between them. Germline CDR1 and CDR2: MGHDK and SYGVNS. The CDR3 DNA reads TGTGCCAGCAGTGAATCGGCTGGGAAGAACACTGAAGCTTTCTTT. Its translation: CASSESAGKNTEAFF. Complete variable domain (other parts from reference TRBV25-1 and TRBJ1-1): EADIYQTPRYLVIGTGKKITLECSQTMGHDKMYWYQQDPGMELHLIHYSYGVNSTEKGDLSSESTVSRIRTEHFPLTLESARPSHTSQYLCASSESAGKNTEAFFGQGTRLTVV.

The chain is built from TRBV29-1 and TRBJ1-1; perhaps TRBD1 as D (5 bases). The germline gives CDR1 SQVTM, CDR2 ANQGSEA. This CDR3 is built from 13 residues. V lost 6 bases to trimming and J lost 4 bases, with 15 bases between them. DNA of the CDR3: TGCAGCGTCTCCCCTCAGGGTTTCACTGAAGCTTTCTTT. This gives the protein CSVSPQGFTEAFF.

The chain joins TRBV7-9 to TRBJ2-1, with D unresolved. Germline V gives CDR1 SEHNR, CDR2 FQNEAQ (reference sequence). The V and J ends lost 0 bases and 10 bases respectively, with 4 bases between them. The CDR3 has 11 residues. The CDR3 protein is CASSLAGEQFF. Written as DNA, the CDR3 is TGTGCCAGCAGCTTAGCGGGGGAGCAGTTCTTC.

The gene calls are TRBV19 and TRBJ2-5; D gene ambiguous. The V gene's germline CDR1 is LNHDA and CDR2 SQIVND (reference sequence). This CDR3 is 13 amino acids long. The germline V and J ends were trimmed by 5 bases and 2 bases, with 9 bases remaining between them. The CDR3 DNA follows: TGTGCCAGTAGTCCGTCCGGGCAAGAGACCCAGTACTTC. Its translation is CASSPSGQETQYF.

The CDR3 reads CASTSRLYYGYTF. The CDR3 coding sequence is TGTGCCAGCACCTCGCGGCTGTACTATGGCTACACCTTC. The V call is TRBV7-9, the J call TRBJ1-2; D uncertain. The CDR3 length is 13 residues. The V gene lost 7 bases and the J gene lost 3 bases, with 12 bases spanning the gap. Germline V CDR1 and CDR2: SEHNR, FQNEAQ (reference sequence). Supplemented by reference TRBV7-9 and TRBJ1-2, the full variable domain reads DTGVSQNPRHKITKRGQNVTFRCDPISEHNRLYWYRQTLGQGPEFLTYFQNEAQLEKSRLLSDRFSAERPKGSFSTLEIQRTEQGDSAMYLCASTSRLYYGYTFGSGTRLTVV.

This clone occurred once. The gene calls are TRBV5-6 and TRBJ2-7; D gene uncertain. The CDR3 is 13 residues long. Germline V gene data show CDR1 as SGHDT and CDR2 as YYEEEE. Trimming left V 1 base short and J 3 bases short, with 8 bases between. In DNA, the CDR3 is TGTGCCAGCAGCTTGTTTAGTTTCTACGAGCAGTACTTC. It codes for CASSLFSFYEQYF.

The chain has TRBV5-6 and TRBJ2-7; possibly TRBD1 or TRBD2 for D (6 bases each). This CDR3 spans 13 amino acids. Trimming pared 3 bases from V and 2 bases from J, leaving 9 bases between. Germline-derived CDR1 and CDR2 are SGHDT and YYEEEE. The CDR3 loop reads CASSWGAAYEQYF. Written as DNA, the CDR3 is TGTGCCAGCAGCTGGGGGGCGGCCTACGAGCAGTACTTC.

V is TRBV11-2 and J is TRBJ1-2, with unresolved D. V shed 5 bases and J shed 1 base, with 17 bases lying between them. CDR1 SGHAT and CDR2 FQNNGV come from the germline V gene. The CDR3 has 16 amino acids. The CDR3 DNA reads as TGTGCCAGCAGCAGCAACCGGGAGTTTATTAACTATGGCTACACCTTC. This gives the protein CASSSNREFINYGYTF.

This clone was seen more than once but under ten times. The chain joins TRBV6-6 to TRBJ1-5; no definite D call. Per the germline V gene, CDR1 is MNHNY and CDR2 is SVGAGI (reference sequence). The CDR3 loop spans 12 amino acids. With 2 bases removed from V and 8 bases from J, the gap between germline ends came to 7 bases. CDR3 nucleotides: TGTGCCAGCAGTTACGACGGCAAGCCCCAGCATTTT. Its translation: CASSYDGKPQHF.

This sequence joins TRBV2 and TRBJ2-3; 11 bases match TRBD2. V lost 4 bases, J lost 6 bases, and 15 bases stayed unmatched. Germline V lookup: CDR1 SNHLY, CDR2 FYNNEI. This CDR3 has 18 residues. CDR3 in DNA: TGTGCCAGCAGTGGTGGAGAATTAGCGGGGGGGCCACTTGATACGCAGTATTTT. Its protein is CASSGGELAGGPLDTQYF.

The CDR3 spells CASSSTPHQYNEQFF. DNA for the CDR3: TGTGCCAGCAGCTCGACCCCACACCAATACAATGAGCAGTTCTTC. The rearrangement joins TRBV7-6 to TRBJ2-1; D remains ambiguous. Deletions cut 4 bases from V and 4 bases from J, with 14 bases between. Germline values: CDR1 SGHVS, CDR2 FNYEAQ. The CDR3 spans 15 residues.

This clone was recorded once. The CDR3 DNA reads as TGCGCCAGCAGCTTGGAGGGGGCGAGAACTGAAGCTTTCTTT. It yields the protein CASSLEGARTEAFF. The genes are TRBV5-1 and TRBJ1-1; 7 bases fit TRBD1. V lost 0 bases, J lost 5 bases, and 4 bases stayed unmatched. The CDR3 is made up of 14 amino acids. Germline V gives CDR1 SGHRS, CDR2 YFSETQ.